The 8 T cell receptor beta chains listed next were all sequenced from one sample in a study of blood T cell repertoires in COVID-19. The assay was immunoSEQ multiplex PCR, and TCRdb's table has in-frame clones only and misses some. Of 350,000 or so clones listed, about 90% are singletons. The specimen sequenced was PBMCs or T cells enriched from blood (not recorded which). The receptors were gathered from a woman aged 25 to 39 who had been exposed to COVID-19.

This sequence joins TRBV29-1 and TRBJ2-2; 8 bases map to TRBD2. This CDR3 is built from 18 residues. The germline V gene has CDR1 SQVTM and CDR2 ANQGSEA. Trimming cost V 4 bases and J 2 bases; bases outside gene matches: 15. The CDR3 DNA sequence: TGCAGCGTTGGAGGGCTCCCCCTTAGCGGGACCAACACCGGGGAGCTGTTTTTT. Translating it yields CSVGGLPLSGTNTGELFF.

The DNA for the CDR3 is TGTGCCAGCAGCCCCGCCCCACTAGCGGGTACGGCAAGCTCCTACAATGAGCAGTTCTTC. It yields the protein CASSPAPLAGTASSYNEQFF. The chain combines TRBV9 with TRBJ2-1; 9 bases are shared with TRBD2. The CDR3 covers 20 residues. CDR1 and CDR2 from the germline V gene are SGDLS and YYNGEE. J gave up 0 bases and V 4 bases, and 17 bases lay outside the gene matches.

J is TRBJ1-5 and V is TRBV2; D possibly corresponds to TRBD1 (5 bases). Trimming took off 4 bases at V and 5 bases at J, with 12 bases between the two ends. CDR1 SNHLY and CDR2 FYNNEI come from the germline V gene. The length of the CDR3 is 14 residues. The CDR3 here is CASSGDGEDQPQHF. CDR3 DNA: TGTGCCAGCAGTGGGGACGGGGAGGATCAGCCCCAGCATTTT.

In this sample, this clone turned up a few times. J is TRBJ1-1 and V is TRBV19; unclear D gene. Trimming shortened V by 6 bases and J by 1 base, and 9 bases separated the two germline ends. The germline V gene has CDR1 LNHDA and CDR2 SQIVND (reference sequence). The CDR3 contains 13 residues. CDR3 residues: CASSLRRNTEAFF. CDR3 DNA sequence: TGTGCCAGTAGCCTTAGGAGGAACACTGAAGCTTTCTTT. Filled out from reference TRBV19 and TRBJ1-1, the complete variable domain reads DGGITQSPKYLFRKEGQNVTLSCEQNLNHDAMYWYRQDPGQGLRLIYYSQIVNDFQKGDIAEGYSVSREKKESFPLTVTSAQKNPTAFYLCASSLRRNTEAFFGQGTRLTVV.

The chain couples TRBV5-1 to TRBJ2-5, with a tentative D call TRBD2 (5 bases). The germline V gene has CDR1 SGHRS and CDR2 YFSETQ. The CDR3 has 13 amino acids. V was shortened by 4 bases and J by 2 bases, with 9 bases between the two germline ends. CDR3 sequence (DNA): TGCGCCAGCAGCGGGAGAGGGCAAGAGACCCAGTACTTC. Translating gives CASSGRGQETQYF.

This clone was picked up a small number of times. The chain recombines TRBV9 with TRBJ1-6; no clear D. The CDR3 spans 15 residues. V lost 3 bases, J lost 5 bases, and 12 bases lay in between. Per germline, CDR1 SGDLS and CDR2 YYNGEE. The CDR3 reads CASSGPGGNNSPLHF. The CDR3 nucleotides are TGTGCCAGCAGCGGCCCCGGCGGGAATAATTCACCCCTCCACTTT.

The gene calls are TRBV11-3 and TRBJ2-1, with 9 nucleotides matching TRBD1. V shed 0 bases, J shed 8 bases, and the junction held 14 bases outside the gene matches. The CDR3 has 18 amino acids. Germline V CDR1 and CDR2: SGHNT, YENEEA. The CDR3 sequence is CASSLERDRVVTSDEQFF. The CDR3, as DNA: TGTGCCAGCAGCTTAGAAAGGGACAGGGTTGTAACAAGCGATGAGCAGTTCTTC.

The chain combines TRBV2 with TRBJ2-7, with 12 bases aligning to TRBD2. V was clipped by 6 bases and J by 0 bases; unmatched bases: 3. Germline V gene sequence: CDR1 SNHLY, CDR2 FYNNEI. This CDR3 contains 15 residues. Here the CDR3 DNA reads TGTGCCAGCAGAGGACTAGCGGGACCCTCCTACGAGCAGTACTTC. Its translation is CASRGLAGPSYEQYF. The variable domain in full, with the rest retrieved from reference TRBV2 and TRBJ2-7, is EPEVTQTPSHQVTQMGQEVILRCVPISNHLYFYWYRQILGQKVEFLVSFYNNEISEKSEIFDDQFSVERPDGSNFTLKIRSTKLEDSAMYFCASRGLAGPSYEQYFGPGTRLTVT.